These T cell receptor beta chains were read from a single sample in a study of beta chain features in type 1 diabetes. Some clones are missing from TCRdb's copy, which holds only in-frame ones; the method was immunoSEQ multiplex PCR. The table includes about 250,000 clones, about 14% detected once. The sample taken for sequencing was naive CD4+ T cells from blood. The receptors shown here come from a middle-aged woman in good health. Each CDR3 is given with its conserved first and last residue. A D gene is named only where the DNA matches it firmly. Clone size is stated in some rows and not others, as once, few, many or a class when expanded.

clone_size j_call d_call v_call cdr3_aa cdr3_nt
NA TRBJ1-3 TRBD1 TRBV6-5 CASSPGDRAYTIYF TGTGCCAGCAGCCCCGGGGACAGGGCGTACACCATATATTTT
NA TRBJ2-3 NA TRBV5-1 CASSLGLGRGSDTQYF TGCGCCAGCAGCTTGGGATTGGGCAGGGGATCAGATACGCAGTATTTT
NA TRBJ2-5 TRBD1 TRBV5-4 CASSLWGQQETQYF TGTGCCAGCAGCTTGTGGGGACAGCAAGAGACCCAGTACTTC
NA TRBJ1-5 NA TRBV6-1 CASTYGGSNQPQHF TGTGCCAGCACCTACGGTGGTTCCAATCAGCCCCAGCATTTT
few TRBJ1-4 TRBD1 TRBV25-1 CASRPYQGANEKLFF TGTGCCAGCAGACCTTACCAGGGGGCAAATGAAAAACTGTTTTTT
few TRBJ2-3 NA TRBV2 CASSVLWFEGTDTQYF TGTGCCAGCAGTGTCCTCTGGTTCGAGGGCACAGATACGCAGTATTTT
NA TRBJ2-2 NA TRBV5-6 CASSLVGGTGELFF TGTGCCAGCAGCTTGGTTGGGGGGACCGGGGAGCTGTTTTTT
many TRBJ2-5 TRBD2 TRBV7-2 CASSPSGTSGKVQYF TGTGCCAGCAGCCCCTCCGGGACTAGCGGAAAAGTCCAGTACTTC
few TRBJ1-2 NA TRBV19 CASIPSGRDGYTF TGTGCCAGTATCCCCTCCGGGAGGGATGGCTACACCTTC
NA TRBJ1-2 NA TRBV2 CASSEGREANYGYTF TGTGCCAGCAGTGAGGGCAGGGAAGCTAACTATGGCTACACCTTC
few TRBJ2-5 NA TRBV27 CASSLRGRQETQYF TGTGCCAGCAGTCTGCGGGGCAGACAAGAGACCCAGTACTTC
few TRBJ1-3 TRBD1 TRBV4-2 CASSPTGVGSGNTIYF TGTGCCAGCAGCCCTACAGGGGTCGGCTCTGGAAACACCATATATTTT
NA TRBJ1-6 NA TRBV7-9 CASSLGGDSPLHF TGTGCCAGCAGCTTGGGGGGGGACTCACCCCTCCACTTT
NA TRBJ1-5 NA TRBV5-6 CASSFSGRGAGQPQHF TGTGCCAGCAGTTTCTCTGGGCGGGGGGCTGGTCAGCCCCAGCATTTT
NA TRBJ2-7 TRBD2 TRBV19 CASTSLAGGKYEQYF TGTGCCAGTACCTCTCTAGCGGGGGGGAAATACGAGCAGTACTTC
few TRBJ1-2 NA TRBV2 CASSTGTPNYGYTF TGTGCCAGCAGTACCGGGACACCTAACTATGGCTACACCTTC
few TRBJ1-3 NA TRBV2 CASSEWRVGNTIYF TGTGCCAGCAGTGAATGGAGGGTAGGAAACACCATATATTTT
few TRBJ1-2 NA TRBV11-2 CASSLARHRRLVGDGYTF TGTGCCAGCAGCTTAGCCAGGCACCGAAGATTGGTTGGCGATGGCTACACCTTC